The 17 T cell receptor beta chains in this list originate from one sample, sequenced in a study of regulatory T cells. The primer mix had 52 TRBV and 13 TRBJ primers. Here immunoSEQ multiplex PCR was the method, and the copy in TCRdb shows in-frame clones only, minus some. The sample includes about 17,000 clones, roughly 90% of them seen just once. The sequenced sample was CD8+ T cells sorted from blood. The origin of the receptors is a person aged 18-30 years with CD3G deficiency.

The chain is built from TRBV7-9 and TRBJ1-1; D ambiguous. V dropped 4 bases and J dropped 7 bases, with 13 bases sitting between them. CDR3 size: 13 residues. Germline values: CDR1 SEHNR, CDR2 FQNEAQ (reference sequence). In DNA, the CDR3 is TGTGCCAGCAGCTCCGAGCTGGGAAATGAAGCTTTCTTT. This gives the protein CASSSELGNEAFF.

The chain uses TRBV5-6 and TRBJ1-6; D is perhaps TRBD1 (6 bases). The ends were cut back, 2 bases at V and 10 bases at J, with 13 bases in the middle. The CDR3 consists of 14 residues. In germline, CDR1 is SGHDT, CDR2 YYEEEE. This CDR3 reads CASSLGGGHSPLHF. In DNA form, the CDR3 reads TGTGCCAGCAGCTTAGGTGGGGGGCACTCACCCCTCCACTTT.

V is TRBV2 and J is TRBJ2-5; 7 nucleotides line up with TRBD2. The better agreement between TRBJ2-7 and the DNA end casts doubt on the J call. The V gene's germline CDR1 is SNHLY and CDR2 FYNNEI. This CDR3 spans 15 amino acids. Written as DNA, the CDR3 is TGTGCCAGCAACTTGTCCCCTAGCGGCAACTACGAGCAGTACTTC. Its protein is CASNLSPSGNYEQYF.

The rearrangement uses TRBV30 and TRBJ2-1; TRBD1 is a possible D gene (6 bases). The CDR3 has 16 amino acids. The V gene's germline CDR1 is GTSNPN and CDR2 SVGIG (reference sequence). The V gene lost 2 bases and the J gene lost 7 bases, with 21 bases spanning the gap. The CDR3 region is CAWSFPRQGNSNEQFF. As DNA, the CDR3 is TGTGCCTGGAGTTTTCCTCGGCAGGGGAACTCTAATGAGCAGTTCTTC.

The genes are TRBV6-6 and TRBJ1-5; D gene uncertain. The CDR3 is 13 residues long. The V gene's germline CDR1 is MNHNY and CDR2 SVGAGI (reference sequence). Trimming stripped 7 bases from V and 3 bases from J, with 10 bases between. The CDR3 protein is CASMDGYNQPQHF. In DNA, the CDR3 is TGTGCCAGCATGGACGGCTACAATCAGCCCCAGCATTTT.

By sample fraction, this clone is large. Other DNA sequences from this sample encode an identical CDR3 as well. In DNA form, the CDR3 reads TGTGCCTGGATCCTGAACACTGAAGCTTTCTTT. Translation gives CAWILNTEAFF. The chain employs TRBV30 and TRBJ1-1; no definite D call. Between the trimmed V and J ends, which lost 4 bases and 0 bases, there was a span of 3 bases. The CDR3 spans 11 residues. Germline CDR1 is GTSNPN and CDR2 is SVGIG (reference sequence). The full variable domain, in which reference TRBV30 and TRBJ1-1 provide the parts outside the CDR3, is SQTIHQWPATLVQPVGSPLSLECTVEGTSNPNLYWYRQAAGRGLQLLFYSVGIGQISSEVPQNLSASRPQDRQFILSSKKLLLSDSGFYLCAWILNTEAFFGQGTRLTVV.

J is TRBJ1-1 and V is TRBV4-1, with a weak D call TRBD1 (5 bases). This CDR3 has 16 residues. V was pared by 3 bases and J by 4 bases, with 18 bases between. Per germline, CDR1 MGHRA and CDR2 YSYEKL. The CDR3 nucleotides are TGCGCCAGCAGCCAGGCCGCGACGACAGAGGCCACTGAAGCTTTCTTT. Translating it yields CASSQAATTEATEAFF.

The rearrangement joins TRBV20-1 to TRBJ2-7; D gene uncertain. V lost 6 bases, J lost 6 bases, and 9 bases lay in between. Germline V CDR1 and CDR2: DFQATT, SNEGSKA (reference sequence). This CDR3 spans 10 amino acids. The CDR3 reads CSALRIEQYF. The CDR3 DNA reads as TGCAGTGCGCTACGGATCGAGCAGTACTTC.

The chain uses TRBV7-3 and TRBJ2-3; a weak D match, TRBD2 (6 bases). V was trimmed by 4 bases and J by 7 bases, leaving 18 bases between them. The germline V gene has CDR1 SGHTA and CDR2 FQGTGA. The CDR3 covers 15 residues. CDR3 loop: CASSSSGEAQNTQYF. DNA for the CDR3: TGTGCCAGCAGCTCCTCGGGGGAAGCACAGAATACGCAGTATTTT.

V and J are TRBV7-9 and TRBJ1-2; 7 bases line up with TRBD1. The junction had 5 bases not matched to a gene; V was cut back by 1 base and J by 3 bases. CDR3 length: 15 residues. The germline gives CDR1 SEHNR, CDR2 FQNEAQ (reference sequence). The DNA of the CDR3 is TGTGCCAGCAGCTTAGATACAGGGGCTCACTATGGCTACACCTTC. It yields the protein CASSLDTGAHYGYTF.

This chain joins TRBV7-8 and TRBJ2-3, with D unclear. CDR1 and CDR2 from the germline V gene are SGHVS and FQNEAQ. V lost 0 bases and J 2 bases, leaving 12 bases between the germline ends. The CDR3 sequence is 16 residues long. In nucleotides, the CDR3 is TGTGCCAGCAGCTTAGCTGCCGTGGACGACACAGATACGCAGTATTTT. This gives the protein CASSLAAVDDTDTQYF.

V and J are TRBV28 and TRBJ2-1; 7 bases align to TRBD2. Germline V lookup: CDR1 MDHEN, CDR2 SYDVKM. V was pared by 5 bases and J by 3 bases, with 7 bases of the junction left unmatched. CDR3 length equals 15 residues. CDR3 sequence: CASSITSEIYNEQFF. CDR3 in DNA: TGTGCCAGCAGTATTACTAGCGAGATCTACAATGAGCAGTTCTTC.

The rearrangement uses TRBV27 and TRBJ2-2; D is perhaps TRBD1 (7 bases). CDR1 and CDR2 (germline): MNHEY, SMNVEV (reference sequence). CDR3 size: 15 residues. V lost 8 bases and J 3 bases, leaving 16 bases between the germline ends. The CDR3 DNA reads TGTGCCAGCCGGCTGGGCAGGGGGGACACCGGGGAGCTGTTTTTT. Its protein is CASRLGRGDTGELFF.

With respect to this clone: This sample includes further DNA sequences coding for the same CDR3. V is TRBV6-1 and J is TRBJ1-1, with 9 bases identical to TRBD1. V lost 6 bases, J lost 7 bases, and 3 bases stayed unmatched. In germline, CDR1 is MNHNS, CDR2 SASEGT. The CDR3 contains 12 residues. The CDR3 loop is CASRDRGGEAFF. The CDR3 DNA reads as TGTGCCAGCAGGGACAGGGGCGGTGAAGCTTTCTTT.

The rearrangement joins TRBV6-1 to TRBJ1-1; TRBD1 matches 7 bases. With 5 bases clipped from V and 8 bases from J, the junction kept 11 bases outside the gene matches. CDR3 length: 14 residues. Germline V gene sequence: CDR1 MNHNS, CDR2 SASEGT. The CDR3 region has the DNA TGTGCCAGCAGTACTACCCTCAGGGACAGCGAAGCTTTCTTT. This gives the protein CASSTTLRDSEAFF.

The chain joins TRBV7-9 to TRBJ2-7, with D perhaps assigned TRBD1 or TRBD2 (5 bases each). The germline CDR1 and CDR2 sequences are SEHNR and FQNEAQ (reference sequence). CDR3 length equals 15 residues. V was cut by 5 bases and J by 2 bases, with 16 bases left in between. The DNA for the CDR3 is TGTGCCAGCAGCACGACCGGGGCAGATCCCTACGAGCAGTACTTC. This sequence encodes CASSTTGADPYEQYF.

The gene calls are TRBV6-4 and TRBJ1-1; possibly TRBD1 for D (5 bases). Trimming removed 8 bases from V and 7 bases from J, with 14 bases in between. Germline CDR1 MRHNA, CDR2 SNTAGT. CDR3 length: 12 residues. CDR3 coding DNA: TGTGCCAGCGGGGGGGATCGAGGTGAAGCTTTCTTT. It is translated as CASGGDRGEAFF.